This T cell receptor beta chain was captured by sequencing in a study of blood T cell repertoires in COVID-19. As for the study in general: Whether acute or convalescent, the COVID-19 samples came from the United States, Italy and Spain. Sources were T cells, B-cell-depleted T cells, or PBMCs; the material itself was cDNA or gDNA.

Germline values: CDR1 GTSNPN, CDR2 SVGIG (reference sequence). V shed 1 base and J shed 8 bases, with 11 bases lying between them. The CDR3 totals 13 residues. How the authors handled the data: Nucleated cell counts were estimated from reference gene primer amplification. Repertoires were generated with immunoSEQ multiplex PCR, while TCRdb's copy carries only in-frame clones and drops some. V and J calls and clone size are given by that table; D and trimming were obtained from the DNA. Of more than 80,000 clones listed, approximately 88% are singletons. Recruited during active infection, patients (from Seattle) were subsequently followed longitudinally.

This chain joins TRBV30 and TRBJ2-2, with D unresolved. The sample consisted of peripheral blood. The source of this sequence is a woman between 55 and 75 years old with COVID-19, enrolled during active disease. DNA of the CDR3: TGTGCCTGGAGTGATTCGGGTGCTGGGGAGCTGTTTTTT. This encodes CAWSDSGAGELFF.